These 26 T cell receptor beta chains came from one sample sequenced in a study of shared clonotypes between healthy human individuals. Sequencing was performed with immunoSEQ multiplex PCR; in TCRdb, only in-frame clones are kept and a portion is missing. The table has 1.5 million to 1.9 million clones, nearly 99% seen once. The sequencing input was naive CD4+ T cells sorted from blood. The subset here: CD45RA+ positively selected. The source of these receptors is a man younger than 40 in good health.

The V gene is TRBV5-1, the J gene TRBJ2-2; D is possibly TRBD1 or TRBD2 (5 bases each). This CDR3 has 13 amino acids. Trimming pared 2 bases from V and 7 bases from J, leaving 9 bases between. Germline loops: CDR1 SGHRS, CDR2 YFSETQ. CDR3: CASSFARGGELFF. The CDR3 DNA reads TGCGCCAGCAGCTTTGCGAGGGGCGGGGAGCTGTTTTTT.

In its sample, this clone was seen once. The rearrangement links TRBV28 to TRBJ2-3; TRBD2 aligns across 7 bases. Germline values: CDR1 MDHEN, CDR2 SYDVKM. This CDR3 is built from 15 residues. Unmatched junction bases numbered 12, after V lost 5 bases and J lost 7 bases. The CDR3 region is CASSVPGLTPHTQYF. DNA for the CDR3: TGTGCCAGCAGTGTCCCGGGACTAACTCCACATACGCAGTATTTT.

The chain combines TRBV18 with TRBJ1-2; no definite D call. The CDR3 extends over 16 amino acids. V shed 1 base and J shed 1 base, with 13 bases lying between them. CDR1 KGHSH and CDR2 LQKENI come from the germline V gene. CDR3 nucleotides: TGTGCCAGCTCACCACTAAGTGGGGATAATAACTATGGCTACACCTTC. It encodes CASSPLSGDNNYGYTF.

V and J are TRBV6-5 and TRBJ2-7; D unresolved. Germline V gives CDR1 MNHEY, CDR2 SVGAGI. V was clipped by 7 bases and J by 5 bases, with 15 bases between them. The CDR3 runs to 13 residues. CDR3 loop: CASTPAAWHEQYF. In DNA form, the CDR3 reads TGTGCCAGCACCCCGGCCGCCTGGCACGAGCAGTACTTC.

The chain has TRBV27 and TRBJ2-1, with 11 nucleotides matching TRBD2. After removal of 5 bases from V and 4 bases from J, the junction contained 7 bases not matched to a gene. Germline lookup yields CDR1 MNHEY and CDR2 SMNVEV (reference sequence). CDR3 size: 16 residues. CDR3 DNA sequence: TGTGCCAGCAGTATTCAACTAGCGGGAGTGTACAATGAGCAGTTCTTC. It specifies CASSIQLAGVYNEQFF.

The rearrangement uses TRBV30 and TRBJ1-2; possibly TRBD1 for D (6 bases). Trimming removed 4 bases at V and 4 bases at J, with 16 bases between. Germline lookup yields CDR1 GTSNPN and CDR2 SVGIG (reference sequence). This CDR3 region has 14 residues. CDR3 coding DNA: TGTGCCTGGACCCTCAGGGGCGCGGTCTATGGCTACACCTTC. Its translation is CAWTLRGAVYGYTF.

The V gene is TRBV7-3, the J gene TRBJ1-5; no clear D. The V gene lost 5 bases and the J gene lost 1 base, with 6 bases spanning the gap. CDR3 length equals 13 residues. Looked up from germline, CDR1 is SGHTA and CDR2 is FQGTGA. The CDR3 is CASSQDSNQPQHF. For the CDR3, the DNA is TGTGCCAGCAGCCAGGACAGCAATCAGCCCCAGCATTTT.

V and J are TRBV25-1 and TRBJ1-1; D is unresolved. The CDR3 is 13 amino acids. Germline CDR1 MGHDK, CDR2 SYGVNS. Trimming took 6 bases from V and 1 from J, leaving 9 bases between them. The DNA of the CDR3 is TGTGCCAGCAGACACGGTTGGAACACTGAAGCTTTCTTT. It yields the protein CASRHGWNTEAFF. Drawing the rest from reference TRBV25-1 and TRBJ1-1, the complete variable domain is EADIYQTPRYLVIGTGKKITLECSQTMGHDKMYWYQQDPGMELHLIHYSYGVNSTEKGDLSSESTVSRIRTEHFPLTLESARPSHTSQYLCASRHGWNTEAFFGQGTRLTVV.

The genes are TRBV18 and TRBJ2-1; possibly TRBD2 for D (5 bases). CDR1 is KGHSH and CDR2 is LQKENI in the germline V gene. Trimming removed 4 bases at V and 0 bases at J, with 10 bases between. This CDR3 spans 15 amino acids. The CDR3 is CASSQDFSSYNEQFF. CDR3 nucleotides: TGTGCCAGCTCACAGGACTTTAGCTCCTACAATGAGCAGTTCTTC.

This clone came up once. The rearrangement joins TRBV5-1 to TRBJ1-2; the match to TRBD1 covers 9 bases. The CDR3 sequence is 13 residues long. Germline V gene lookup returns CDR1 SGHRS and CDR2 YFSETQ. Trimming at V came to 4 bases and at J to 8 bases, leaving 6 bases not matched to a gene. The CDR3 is CASSAGTGTGYTF. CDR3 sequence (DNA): TGCGCCAGCAGCGCCGGGACAGGGACCGGCTACACCTTC.

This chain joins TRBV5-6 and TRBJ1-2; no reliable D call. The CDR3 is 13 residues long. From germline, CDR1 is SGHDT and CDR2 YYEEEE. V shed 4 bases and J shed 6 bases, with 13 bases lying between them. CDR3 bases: TGTGCCAGCAGCCCCGACATGACGAATGGCTACACCTTC. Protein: CASSPDMTNGYTF.

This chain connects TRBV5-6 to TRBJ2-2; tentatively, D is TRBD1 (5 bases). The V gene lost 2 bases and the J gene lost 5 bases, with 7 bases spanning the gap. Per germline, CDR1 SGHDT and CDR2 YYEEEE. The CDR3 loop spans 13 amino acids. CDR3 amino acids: CASSFRDTGELFF. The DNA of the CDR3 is TGTGCCAGCAGCTTCAGGGATACCGGGGAGCTGTTTTTT.

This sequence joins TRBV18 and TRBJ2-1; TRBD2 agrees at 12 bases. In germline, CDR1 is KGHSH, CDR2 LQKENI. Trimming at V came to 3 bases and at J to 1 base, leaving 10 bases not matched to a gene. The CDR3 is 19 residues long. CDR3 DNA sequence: TGTGCCAGCTCACCTGTCCCTAGCGGGAGGGCCGGGTCCTACAATGAGCAGTTCTTC. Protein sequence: CASSPVPSGRAGSYNEQFF.

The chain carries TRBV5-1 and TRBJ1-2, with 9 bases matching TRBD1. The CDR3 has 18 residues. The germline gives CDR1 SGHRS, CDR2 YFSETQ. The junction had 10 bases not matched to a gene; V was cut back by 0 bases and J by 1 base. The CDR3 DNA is TGCGCCAGCAGCTTGGCCGGGACAGGGAAAGGGGATAACTATGGCTACACCTTC. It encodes CASSLAGTGKGDNYGYTF. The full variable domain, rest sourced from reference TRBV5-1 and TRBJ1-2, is KAGVTQTPRYLIKTRGQQVTLSCSPISGHRSVSWYQQTPGQGLQFLFEYFSETQRNKGNFPGRFSGRQFSNSRSEMNVSTLELGDSALYLCASSLAGTGKGDNYGYTFGSGTRLTVV.

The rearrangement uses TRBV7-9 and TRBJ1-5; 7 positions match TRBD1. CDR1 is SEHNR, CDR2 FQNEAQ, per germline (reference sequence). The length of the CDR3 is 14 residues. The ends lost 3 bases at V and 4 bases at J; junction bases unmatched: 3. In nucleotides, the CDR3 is TGTGCCAGCAGCTTTGGGACAGCAAATCAGCCCCAGCATTTT. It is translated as CASSFGTANQPQHF.

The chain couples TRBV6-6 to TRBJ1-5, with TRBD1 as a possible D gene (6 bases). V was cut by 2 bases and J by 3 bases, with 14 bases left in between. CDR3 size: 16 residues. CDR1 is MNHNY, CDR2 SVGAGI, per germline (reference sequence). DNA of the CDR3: TGTGCCAGCAGTTACCCGGTCGGGGGGGCCAATCAGCCCCAGCATTTT. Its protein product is CASSYPVGGANQPQHF.

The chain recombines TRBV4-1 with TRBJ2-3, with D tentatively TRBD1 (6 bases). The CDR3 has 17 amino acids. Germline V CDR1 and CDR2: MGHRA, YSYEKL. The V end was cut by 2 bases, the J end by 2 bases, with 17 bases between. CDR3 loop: CASSQLGHFKNTDTQYF. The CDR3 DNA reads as TGCGCCAGCAGCCAATTGGGACACTTTAAGAACACAGATACGCAGTATTTT.

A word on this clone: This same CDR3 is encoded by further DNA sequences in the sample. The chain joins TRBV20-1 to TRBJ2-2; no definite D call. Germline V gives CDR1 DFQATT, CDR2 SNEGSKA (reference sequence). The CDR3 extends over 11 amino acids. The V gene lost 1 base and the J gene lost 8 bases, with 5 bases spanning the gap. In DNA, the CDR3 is TGCAGTGCTAGAGGGTCGGGGGAGCTGTTTTTT. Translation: CSARGSGELFF.

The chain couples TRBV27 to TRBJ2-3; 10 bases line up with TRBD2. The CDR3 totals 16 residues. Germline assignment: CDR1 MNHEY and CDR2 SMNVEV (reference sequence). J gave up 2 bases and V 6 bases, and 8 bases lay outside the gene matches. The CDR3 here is CASRHLLAGITDTQYF. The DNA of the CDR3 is TGTGCCAGCAGGCACCTACTAGCGGGGATCACAGATACGCAGTATTTT.

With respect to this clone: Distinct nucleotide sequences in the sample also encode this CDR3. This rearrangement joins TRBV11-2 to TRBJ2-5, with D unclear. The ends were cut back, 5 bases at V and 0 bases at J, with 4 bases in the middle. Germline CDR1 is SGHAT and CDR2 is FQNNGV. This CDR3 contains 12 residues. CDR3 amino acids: CASSRDQETQYF. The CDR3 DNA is TGTGCCAGCAGCCGGGACCAAGAGACCCAGTACTTC.

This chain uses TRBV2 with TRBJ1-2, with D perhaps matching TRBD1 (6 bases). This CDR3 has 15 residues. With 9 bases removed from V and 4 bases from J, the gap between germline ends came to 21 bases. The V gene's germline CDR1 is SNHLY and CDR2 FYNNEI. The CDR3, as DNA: TGTGCCAGAAAAGAACCAGGGGCGACGAGCTATGGCTACACCTTC. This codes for CARKEPGATSYGYTF.

This chain's CDR3 is CASSLPGEGTQYF. In DNA form, the CDR3 reads TGCGCCAGCAGCTTGCCAGGGGAAGGGACCCAGTACTTC. The chain has TRBV5-1 and TRBJ2-5, with a possible D match to TRBD1 (6 bases). Trimming took 1 base from V and 7 from J, leaving 11 bases between them. The CDR3 has 13 residues. The germline V gene encodes CDR1 SGHRS and CDR2 YFSETQ.

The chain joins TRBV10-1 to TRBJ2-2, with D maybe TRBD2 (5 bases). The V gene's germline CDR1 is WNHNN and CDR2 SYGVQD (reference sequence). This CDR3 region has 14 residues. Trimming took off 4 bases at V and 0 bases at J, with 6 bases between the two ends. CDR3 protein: CASSGRPNTGELFF. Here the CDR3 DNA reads TGCGCCAGCAGTGGGAGGCCGAACACCGGGGAGCTGTTTTTT.

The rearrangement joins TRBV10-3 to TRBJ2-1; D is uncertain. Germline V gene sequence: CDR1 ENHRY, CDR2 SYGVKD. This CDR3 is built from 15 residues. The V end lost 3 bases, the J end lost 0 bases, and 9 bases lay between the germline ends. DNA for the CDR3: TGTGCCATCAGTGATGGGCGGATCTCCTACAATGAGCAGTTCTTC. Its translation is CAISDGRISYNEQFF.

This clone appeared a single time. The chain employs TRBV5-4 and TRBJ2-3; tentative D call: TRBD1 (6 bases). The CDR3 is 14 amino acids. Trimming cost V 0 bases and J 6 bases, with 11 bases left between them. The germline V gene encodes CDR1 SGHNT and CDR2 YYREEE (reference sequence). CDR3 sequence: CASSLAGVVDTQYF. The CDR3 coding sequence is TGTGCCAGCAGCTTGGCAGGGGTGGTGGATACGCAGTATTTT.

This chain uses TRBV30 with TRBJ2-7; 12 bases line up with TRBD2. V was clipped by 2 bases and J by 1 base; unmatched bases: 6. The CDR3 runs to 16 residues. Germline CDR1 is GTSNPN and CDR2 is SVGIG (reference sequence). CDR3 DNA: TGTGCCTGGAGTTATCCCGGACTAGCGGGATCCTACGAGCAGTACTTC. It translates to CAWSYPGLAGSYEQYF. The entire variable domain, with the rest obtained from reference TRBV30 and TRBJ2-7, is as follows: SQTIHQWPATLVQPVGSPLSLECTVEGTSNPNLYWYRQAAGRGLQLLFYSVGIGQISSEVPQNLSASRPQDRQFILSSKKLLLSDSGFYLCAWSYPGLAGSYEQYFGPGTRLTVT.